A single sample is the source of the 17 T cell receptor beta chains below, sequenced in a study of vaccination and CD4 T cells after COVID-19. No cognate antigen is known for these TCRs. Treatment meaning: roughly ten-day PBMC culture with coronavirus spike peptide pools or control peptides (ViraFEST assay). An Oncomine TCR Beta short-read assay was used to sequence the DNA from cultured CD4+ T cells. TCRdb redid the calling of the PCR reads with MiXCR, one entry per CDR3 protein. The sample includes around 4,500 distinct CDR3 sequences, less than 55% of them seen just once. Sequencing input: CD4+ T cells from blood, cultured in vitro. The source of these receptors is a human donor who had recovered from COVID-19.

The rearrangement joins TRBV24-1 to TRBJ2-7, with TRBD1 identical over 7 bases. With 7 bases clipped from V and 7 bases from J, the junction kept 12 bases outside the gene matches. This CDR3 is 14 amino acids long. Germline V gene lookup returns CDR1 KGHDR and CDR2 SFDVKD. The CDR3 bases are TGTGCCACCAGCGAGGCTGACAGGGTTGGAGAGCAGTACTTC. This sequence encodes CATSEADRVGEQYF.

This chain links TRBV19 with TRBJ1-5, with D perhaps matching TRBD1 (5 bases). Trimming stripped 7 bases from V and 5 bases from J, with 18 bases between. Germline V gives CDR1 LNHDA, CDR2 SQIVND (reference sequence). This CDR3 region has 15 residues. The chain's CDR3 is CASTADSGPYQPQHF. The CDR3 DNA reads as TGTGCCAGTACCGCCGACAGTGGGCCGTATCAGCCCCAGCATTTT.

V is TRBV5-4 and J is TRBJ2-5; 8 bases agree with TRBD2. J gave up 5 bases and V 4 bases, and 10 bases lay outside the gene matches. The CDR3 is 15 residues long. Germline CDR1 and CDR2: SGHNT and YYREEE (reference sequence). The CDR3 DNA is TGTGCCAGCAGCCCCCAGAGCGGGAGTGGGGAGACCCAGTACTTC. Its translation is CASSPQSGSGETQYF.

In nucleotides, the CDR3 is TGTGCCAGCAGCTTGGTAGGGGGGGCGGAGGAGACCCAGTACTTC. Its protein is CASSLVGGAEETQYF. The V gene is TRBV5-4, the J gene TRBJ2-5; the D gene is possibly TRBD2 (7 bases). With 0 bases removed from V and 5 bases from J, the gap between germline ends came to 14 bases. CDR3 length: 15 residues. CDR1 and CDR2 from the germline V gene are SGHNT and YYREEE (reference sequence). Full variable domain (remainder filled in from reference TRBV5-4 and TRBJ2-5): ETGVTQSPTHLIKTRGQQVTLRCSSQSGHNTVSWYQQALGQGPQFIFQYYREEENGRGNFPPRFSGLQFPNYSSELNVNALELDDSALYLCASSLVGGAEETQYFGPGTRLLVL.

V is TRBV24-1 and J is TRBJ2-3; 7 bases line up with TRBD1. V lost 2 bases, J lost 4 bases, and 8 bases stayed unmatched. CDR3 length equals 16 residues. Germline CDR1 KGHDR, CDR2 SFDVKD. This CDR3 is CATSDSGDSSPDTQYF. DNA of the CDR3: TGTGCCACCAGTGATTCAGGGGACAGCAGCCCAGATACGCAGTATTTT.

This clonotype came up a few times. The V and J genes are TRBV20-1 and TRBJ2-1; possible D gene TRBD2, 6 bases. Trimming removed 3 bases from V and 6 bases from J, with 15 bases in between. The length of the CDR3 is 14 residues. CDR1 is DFQATT, CDR2 SNEGSKA, per germline (reference sequence). The CDR3 protein is CSARAPDYSNEQFF. The CDR3 DNA follows: TGCAGTGCTAGGGCCCCGGACTACTCCAATGAGCAGTTCTTC.

The chain uses TRBV15 and TRBJ2-2; no definite D call. V was cut by 5 bases and J by 6 bases, with 16 bases left in between. The germline gives CDR1 LNHNV, CDR2 YYDKDF (reference sequence). This CDR3 is 15 amino acids long. CDR3 region: CATSSRLGPAGELFF. CDR3 sequence (DNA): TGTGCCACCAGCTCGCGTCTAGGGCCGGCCGGGGAGCTGTTTTTT.

The chain links TRBV7-2 to TRBJ2-7; 7 positions agree with TRBD2. Germline CDR1 SGHTA, CDR2 FQGNSA. The CDR3 is 14 amino acids. V trimming: 5 bases; J trimming: 3 bases; junction bases outside the gene matches: 7. The CDR3 sequence: CASSPYQRDYEQYF. In nucleotides, the CDR3 is TGTGCCAGCAGCCCATACCAGCGGGACTACGAGCAGTACTTC. Full variable domain (rest looked up from reference TRBV7-2 and TRBJ2-7): GAGVSQSPSNKVTEKGKDVELRCDPISGHTALYWYRQSLGQGLEFLIYFQGNSAPDKSGLPSDRFSAERTGGSVSTLTIQRTQQEDSAVYLCASSPYQRDYEQYFGPGTRLTVT.

The genes are TRBV20-1 and TRBJ2-3; TRBD2 aligns across 11 bases. CDR1 and CDR2 (germline): DFQATT, SNEGSKA (reference sequence). This CDR3 region has 21 residues. V was clipped by 7 bases and J by 2 bases; unmatched bases: 26. CDR3 nucleotides: TGCAGTGTCACGGCCGCTGGGAACATAGCGGGAGGGCTACTACTCACAGATACGCAGTATTTT. Protein: CSVTAAGNIAGGLLLTDTQYF.

This chain connects TRBV2 to TRBJ1-6; D perhaps matches TRBD1 (5 bases). Germline CDR1 is SNHLY and CDR2 is FYNNEI. V lost 6 bases and J 8 bases, leaving 11 bases between the germline ends. The CDR3 contains 13 residues. The CDR3 sequence is CASSVGVDSPLHF. In nucleotides, the CDR3 is TGTGCCAGCAGCGTGGGGGTGGATTCACCCCTCCACTTT.

V gene TRBV11-2 combines with J gene TRBJ1-4; no firm D call. The germline gives CDR1 SGHAT, CDR2 FQNNGV. The CDR3 has 15 residues. V lost 0 bases to trimming and J lost 4 bases, with 9 bases between them. CDR3 sequence (DNA): TGTGCCAGCAGCTTAGAGCCAGAACTTAATGAAAAACTGTTTTTT. Its protein product is CASSLEPELNEKLFF.

V gene TRBV29-1 combines with J gene TRBJ2-1; the D gene is possibly TRBD1 (6 bases). This CDR3 is 14 amino acids long. Germline-derived CDR1 and CDR2 are SQVTM and ANQGSEA. Trimming stripped 7 bases from V and 2 bases from J, with 15 bases between. CDR3 residues: CSGIRDTAYNEQFF. The CDR3 DNA reads as TGCAGCGGTATTCGGGACACGGCCTACAATGAGCAGTTCTTC.

The rearrangement joins TRBV20-1 to TRBJ2-7; 13 nucleotides line up with TRBD2. Germline CDR1 is DFQATT and CDR2 is SNEGSKA (reference sequence). With 3 bases clipped from V and 3 bases from J, the junction kept 5 bases outside the gene matches. The CDR3 sequence is 15 residues long. CDR3 loop: CSASGTSGALYEQYF. The CDR3 nucleotides are TGCAGTGCTAGTGGGACTAGCGGGGCTCTCTACGAGCAGTACTTC.

This clonotype came up a few times. V usage is TRBV7-9 and J usage is TRBJ1-5; maybe TRBD1 (5 bases). The CDR3 is 14 residues long. Trimming left V 6 bases short and J 3 bases short, with 12 bases between. From germline, CDR1 is SEHNR and CDR2 FQNEAQ (reference sequence). The CDR3 sequence is CASRPPGLNQPQHF. CDR3 nucleotide sequence: TGTGCCAGCAGACCACCGGGACTCAATCAGCCCCAGCATTTT.

The count of this clonotype is one. The V call is TRBV15, the J call TRBJ2-1; weak D call: TRBD1 (5 bases). The CDR3 consists of 15 residues. Germline V gene sequence: CDR1 LNHNV, CDR2 YYDKDF (reference sequence). V lost 4 bases and J 2 bases, leaving 12 bases between the germline ends. CDR3 coding DNA: TGTGCCACCAGCATCACAGGTTCCGCCTACAATGAGCAGTTCTTC. As protein: CATSITGSAYNEQFF.

This sequence joins TRBV19 and TRBJ1-2; 9 nucleotides line up with TRBD1. The germline V gene has CDR1 LNHDA and CDR2 SQIVND (reference sequence). Trimming cost V 6 bases and J 3 bases; bases outside gene matches: 14. This CDR3 has 17 residues. For the CDR3, the DNA is TGTGCCAGTAGCAGCAGTAGGACAGGGGACTTCTACTATGGCTACACCTTC. This gives the protein CASSSSRTGDFYYGYTF.

J is TRBJ2-7 and V is TRBV23-1; D possibly matches TRBD1 or TRBD2 (5 bases each). TRBV23-1 is recorded as an ORF, its role being uncertain. V shed 8 bases and J shed 2 bases, with 13 bases lying between them. CDR3 length equals 13 residues. CDR3 residues: CASGTKDTYEQYF. The CDR3 DNA follows: TGCGCCAGCGGGACGAAGGATACCTACGAGCAGTACTTC.